The source of this TCR beta chain is a study of shared clonotypes between healthy human individuals. Findings of the study overall: Non-shared clonotypes showed lower generation probabilities than clonotypes common to all four donors. Clonotype sharing across donors was expected to vary with sequencing depth.

Trimming cost V 5 bases and J 4 bases; bases outside gene matches: 11. The germline V gene has CDR1 SEHNR and CDR2 FQNEAQ (reference sequence). This CDR3 has 17 residues. Per the original methods: Junction-only sequences produced by ImmunoSEQ had no quality scores, so filtering differed. Some clones are missing from TCRdb's copy, which holds only in-frame ones; the method was immunoSEQ multiplex PCR. The DNA gave D and trimming, while V, J and clone size come from that table. The table lists roughly 2.5 million clones, more than 90% of them singletons, with around 0.14% in the top ten. As to this clone: The antigen is undetermined.

This sequence joins TRBV7-9 and TRBJ2-3, with 11 bases identical to TRBD2. The specimen sequenced was naive CD4+ T cells sorted from blood. Documented subset: CD45RA+ positively selected. This receptor was identified in a man aged 18 to 29 in good health. The CDR3 protein is CASSPTGTSGLSDTQYF. DNA for the CDR3: TGTGCCAGCAGCCCAACCGGGACTAGCGGACTGTCAGATACGCAGTATTTT.